The following is a T cell receptor beta chain sequence with its context. J was trimmed by 8 bases and V by 2 bases; bases with no gene match: 14. This CDR3 is built from 17 residues. CDR1 is SGHVS, CDR2 FQNEAQ, per germline. The record originates from a study of blood T cell repertoires in COVID-19. About the study: Spain, Italy and the United States supplied samples that represented acute and convalescent COVID-19. T cells, B-cell-depleted T cells, or PBMCs provided the cDNA or gDNA that served as material.

Study processing details: Scientists estimated how many nucleated cells there were by amplifying reference gene primers. Sequencing used immunoSEQ multiplex PCR; TCRdb keeps in-frame clones, though not all of them. Clone size and V and J calls were adopted from that table, with D and trimming inferred from the DNA. This sample yields about 35,000 clones, of which under 90% are seen a single time; approximately 3.7% belongs to the top ten. The rearrangement uses TRBV7-8 and TRBJ2-1, with 8 bases matching TRBD2. The sequenced sample consisted of peripheral blood. The receptor was derived from a man aged 50-60 years with acute or convalescent COVID-19. This chain's CDR3 is CASSLMTGLVVPDEQFF. Written as DNA, the CDR3 is TGTGCCAGCAGCTTAATGACGGGACTAGTCGTTCCGGATGAGCAGTTCTTC.